This entry lists 30 T cell receptor beta chains sequenced from one sample in a study of control samples from healthy donors and cancer patients. Sequencing used immunoSEQ multiplex PCR; TCRdb keeps in-frame clones, though not all of them. In the table there are 95,000 to 130,000 clones, over 90% of which are singletons. Sequencing input: blood. These receptor sequences come from a man aged 25 to 40 in good health.

The chain recombines TRBV4-1 with TRBJ2-5; 7 positions agree with TRBD2. Germline V gene data show CDR1 as MGHRA and CDR2 as YSYEKL. This CDR3 is built from 13 residues. With V trimmed by 6 bases and J by 4 bases, 5 bases remained unmatched. CDR3 DNA sequence: TGCGCCAGCAGGGCTAGCGGATTAGAGACCCAGTACTTC. Protein product: CASRASGLETQYF.

The chain recombines TRBV28 with TRBJ2-4, with D possibly TRBD2 on 6 matching bases. Germline lookup yields CDR1 MDHEN and CDR2 SYDVKM. V was shortened by 7 bases and J by 3 bases, with 19 bases between the two germline ends. CDR3 length equals 16 residues. For the CDR3, the DNA is TGTGCCAGCACCGGGTGGGGGGTTAGTGGCAAAAACATTCAGTACTTC. This codes for CASTGWGVSGKNIQYF.

J is TRBJ2-7 and V is TRBV3-1 (or the pseudogene TRBV3-2); no clear D. V shed 8 bases and J shed 0 bases, with 5 bases lying between them. This CDR3 contains 11 residues. Per germline, CDR1 LGHDT and CDR2 YNNKEL (reference sequence). The chain's CDR3 is CASSLSYEQYF. The CDR3 DNA reads TGTGCCAGCTCCCTCTCCTACGAGCAGTACTTC.

In this sample, this clone turned up once. The chain employs TRBV20-1 and TRBJ2-3; TRBD1 might be the D (5 bases). The CDR3 has 13 amino acids. Trimming took off 3 bases at V and 7 bases at J, with 14 bases between the two ends. From germline, CDR1 is DFQATT and CDR2 SNEGSKA (reference sequence). The CDR3 DNA reads as TGCAGTGCTAGTTCTCCTGTGGGGCATACGCAGTATTTT. Amino acids: CSASSPVGHTQYF.

The chain has TRBV5-1 and TRBJ2-7; 7 bases are shared with TRBD2. Per germline, CDR1 SGHRS and CDR2 YFSETQ. After removal of 4 bases from V and 5 bases from J, the junction contained 15 bases not matched to a gene. This CDR3 is built from 16 residues. The CDR3: CASSPFSGEASHEQYF. The CDR3 DNA reads as TGCGCCAGCAGCCCATTCAGCGGGGAGGCGAGTCACGAGCAGTACTTC.

Of note for this clone: At one end the junction does not follow the germline gene, possibly because of a read error. The V gene is TRBV4-1, the J gene TRBJ1-2; the match to TRBD1 covers 7 bases. Germline values: CDR1 MGHRA, CDR2 YSYEKL. The CDR3 runs to 15 residues. The CDR3 sequence: CASSQEGQESYGYTF. CDR3 nucleotide sequence: TGCGCCAGCAGCCAAGAAGGACAGGAATCCTATGGTTACACCTTC.

J is TRBJ2-5 and V is TRBV9, with TRBD2 identical over 11 bases. Germline V gene data show CDR1 as SGDLS and CDR2 as YYNGEE. V was pared by 4 bases and J by 7 bases, with 12 bases of the junction left unmatched. This CDR3 is 16 amino acids long. CDR3 protein: CASSPQGGLAAGTQYF. In DNA, the CDR3 is TGTGCCAGCAGCCCCCAAGGGGGACTAGCGGCGGGGACCCAGTACTTC.

The chain is built from TRBV10-2 and TRBJ1-6; D ambiguous. The ends were cut back, 6 bases at V and 7 bases at J, with 13 bases in the middle. Germline V lookup: CDR1 WSHSY, CDR2 SAAADI. CDR3 size: 14 residues. The CDR3 loop reads CASRERTGNSPLHF. The CDR3 DNA follows: TGCGCCAGCAGAGAGCGGACGGGGAATTCACCCCTCCACTTT.

The chain links TRBV7-9 to TRBJ2-5; TRBD1 is a possible D gene (6 bases). The germline V gene has CDR1 SEHNR and CDR2 FQNEAQ (reference sequence). This CDR3 is built from 14 residues. The V end lost 2 bases, the J end lost 2 bases, and 9 bases lay between the germline ends. The CDR3 is CASSLLGAQETQYF. DNA for the CDR3: TGTGCCAGCAGCTTACTGGGGGCGCAAGAGACCCAGTACTTC.

Notes on this clone: Germline and junction disagree at one end, which may indicate a read error. This chain uses TRBV28 with TRBJ2-7, with 10 bases matching TRBD1. The CDR3 loop spans 12 amino acids. The germline CDR1 and CDR2 sequences are MDHEN and SYDVKM. The CDR3 bases are TGTGTCAGCACGGACAGGGGGAACGAGCAGTACTTC. This translates into CVSTDRGNEQYF.

The chain uses TRBV5-4 and TRBJ1-1; no definite D call. Trimming left V 4 bases short and J 3 bases short, with 4 bases between. The CDR3 is 11 residues long. Per germline, CDR1 SGHNT and CDR2 YYREEE (reference sequence). CDR3 DNA: TGTGCCAGCAGCCTTTACACTGAAGCTTTCTTT. Translation: CASSLYTEAFF.

The gene calls are TRBV5-1 and TRBJ2-7; unclear D gene. V was pared by 2 bases and J by 4 bases, with 7 bases between. CDR3 length: 12 amino acids. Germline CDR1 is SGHRS and CDR2 is YFSETQ. CDR3 loop: CASSLTMYEQYF. The CDR3, as DNA: TGCGCCAGCAGCTTAACAATGTACGAGCAGTACTTC.

V usage is TRBV29-1 and J usage is TRBJ1-2; no firm D call. With 5 bases removed from V and 1 base from J, the gap between germline ends came to 5 bases. This CDR3 spans 11 amino acids. Germline loops: CDR1 SQVTM, CDR2 ANQGSEA. DNA for the CDR3: TGCAGCGTTCCGGTTAACTATGGCTACACCTTC. Encoded protein: CSVPVNYGYTF.

This clone was observed a single time. The rearrangement uses TRBV6-5 and TRBJ1-2; perhaps TRBD1 as D (5 bases). CDR1 is MNHEY, CDR2 SVGAGI, per germline. V was trimmed by 6 bases and J by 4 bases, leaving 18 bases between them. The CDR3 consists of 15 residues. CDR3 DNA: TGTGCCAGCAGCCTTTACGTGGGGGAATTCTATGGCTACACCTTC. This gives the protein CASSLYVGEFYGYTF.

The rearrangement links TRBV4-2 to TRBJ2-2; D perhaps matches TRBD2 (5 bases). The CDR3 runs to 16 residues. From germline, CDR1 is LGHNA and CDR2 YNFKEQ. V lost 1 base to trimming and J lost 0 bases, with 9 bases between them. For the CDR3, the DNA is TGTGCCAGCAGCCAAGTCGGAGGTGCGAACACCGGGGAGCTGTTTTTT. Translation gives CASSQVGGANTGELFF.

The V gene is TRBV10-2, the J gene TRBJ1-3; no definite D call. Germline CDR1 and CDR2: WSHSY and SAAADI. V lost 3 bases and J 0 bases, leaving 12 bases between the germline ends. The CDR3 is 16 residues long. The CDR3, as DNA: TGCGCCAGCAGTGATTACAGCTTACTCTCTGGAAACACCATATATTTT. This sequence encodes CASSDYSLLSGNTIYF.

The chain combines TRBV25-1 with TRBJ2-7; a weak D match, TRBD1 (6 bases). Per germline, CDR1 MGHDK and CDR2 SYGVNS. The length of the CDR3 is 14 residues. With 5 bases removed from V and 0 bases from J, the gap between germline ends came to 11 bases. The CDR3 sequence is CASSLGASSYEQYF. CDR3 coding DNA: TGTGCCAGCAGTCTGGGGGCGAGCTCCTACGAGCAGTACTTC.

The chain is built from TRBV5-6 and TRBJ1-2; TRBD1 agrees at 7 bases. The CDR3 sequence is 15 residues long. Germline loops: CDR1 SGHDT, CDR2 YYEEEE. V lost 3 bases, J lost 3 bases, and 8 bases stayed unmatched. CDR3 DNA sequence: TGTGCCAGCAGCTCAGACAGGGAGATGGACTATGGCTACACCTTC. Its protein product is CASSSDREMDYGYTF.

The chain combines TRBV9 with TRBJ1-2; D perhaps matches TRBD1 (6 bases). Germline CDR1 SGDLS, CDR2 YYNGEE. V lost 0 bases and J lost 1, with 13 bases in between. The length of the CDR3 is 16 residues. CDR3 loop: CASSVDLGRGNYGYTF. The CDR3 nucleotides are TGTGCCAGCAGCGTAGACCTAGGCAGGGGTAACTATGGCTACACCTTC.

This clone appeared a few times. The J gene is TRBJ1-6, the V gene TRBV6-6; the D gene is possibly TRBD1 (5 bases). V was cut by 7 bases and J by 7 bases, with 20 bases left in between. This CDR3 region has 16 residues. CDR1 MNHNY and CDR2 SVGAGI come from the germline V gene (reference sequence). CDR3 loop: CASTHGETGGNSPLHF. The CDR3 DNA sequence: TGTGCCAGCACCCACGGGGAAACAGGTGGAAATTCACCCCTCCACTTT.

This chain uses TRBV27 with TRBJ2-1, with D possibly being TRBD1 or TRBD2 (5 bases each). CDR3 size: 11 residues. V lost 8 bases, J lost 8 bases, and 10 bases lay in between. Germline lookup yields CDR1 MNHEY and CDR2 SMNVEV (reference sequence). The CDR3 protein is CASARGDEQFF. In DNA form, the CDR3 reads TGTGCCAGCGCAAGGGGAGATGAGCAGTTCTTC.

The V and J genes are TRBV2 and TRBJ1-1; D remains unclear. V lost 3 bases, J lost 0 bases, and 8 bases lay in between. The CDR3 consists of 14 residues. Germline V gives CDR1 SNHLY, CDR2 FYNNEI. The CDR3 region is CASSEVGMNTEAFF. CDR3 in DNA: TGTGCCAGCAGTGAGGTGGGAATGAACACTGAAGCTTTCTTT.

The chain is built from TRBV6-6 and TRBJ2-7, with 7 bases lining up with TRBD1. Germline lookup yields CDR1 MNHNY and CDR2 SVGAGI (reference sequence). J lost 6 bases, V lost 3 bases, and 5 bases had no gene match. CDR3 length equals 13 residues. In DNA form, the CDR3 reads TGTGCCAGCAGTTATACCGGGACAGTCGAGCAGTACTTC. It translates to CASSYTGTVEQYF.

CDR3 residues: CAWSEGGVYGYTF. CDR3 nucleotides: TGTGCCTGGAGTGAAGGCGGGGTCTATGGCTACACCTTC. The chain employs TRBV30 and TRBJ1-2, with D unresolved. The V gene's germline CDR1 is GTSNPN and CDR2 SVGIG (reference sequence). The V gene lost 1 base and the J gene lost 4 bases, with 10 bases spanning the gap. The CDR3 has 13 residues. Together with reference TRBV30 and TRBJ1-2, the CDR3 gives the full variable domain: SQTIHQWPATLVQPVGSPLSLECTVEGTSNPNLYWYRQAAGRGLQLLFYSVGIGQISSEVPQNLSASRPQDRQFILSSKKLLLSDSGFYLCAWSEGGVYGYTFGSGTRLTVV.

The chain has TRBV10-3 and TRBJ1-6; D unclear. Per germline, CDR1 ENHRY and CDR2 SYGVKD. The V end lost 0 bases, the J end lost 9 bases, and 9 bases lay between the germline ends. The CDR3 is 14 residues long. The CDR3 region has the DNA TGTGCCATCAGTGAGTCTGCATCCCCTTCACCCCTCCACTTT. Translation gives CAISESASPSPLHF.

CDR3: CASSLDQRGSTDTQYF. The CDR3 DNA reads as TGTGCCAGCAGCTTAGACCAGAGGGGGAGCACAGATACGCAGTATTTT. The chain employs TRBV11-2 and TRBJ2-3, with D possibly being TRBD1 (6 bases). The germline V gene encodes CDR1 SGHAT and CDR2 FQNNGV. V lost 0 bases and J 0 bases, leaving 10 bases between the germline ends. The CDR3 covers 16 residues.

V usage is TRBV6-5 and J usage is TRBJ1-4; D unresolved. Germline-derived CDR1 and CDR2 are MNHEY and SVGAGI. The CDR3 totals 14 residues. Between the trimmed V and J ends, which lost 7 bases and 0 bases, there was a span of 9 bases. Here the CDR3 reads CASTSFATNEKLFF. As DNA, the CDR3 is TGTGCCAGCACGAGCTTTGCAACTAATGAAAAACTGTTTTTT.

In DNA form, the CDR3 reads TGTGCTAGTGGTTTGGCATGGGGGATGCATGGCTACACCTTC. Translation: CASGLAWGMHGYTF. The rearrangement links TRBV12-5 to TRBJ1-2, with D maybe TRBD1 (5 bases). Trimming removed 1 base from V and 6 bases from J, with 12 bases in between. Germline V gene sequence: CDR1 LGHNT, CDR2 FRNRAP. The CDR3 sequence is 14 residues long.

The rearrangement joins TRBV7-8 to TRBJ1-5, with D maybe TRBD1 (5 bases). The CDR3 totals 16 residues. Trimming took 5 bases from V and 5 from J, leaving 19 bases between them. Germline CDR1 SGHVS, CDR2 FQNEAQ. CDR3 sequence: CASSRGDDSFDQPQHF. DNA for the CDR3: TGTGCCAGCAGCCGAGGCGACGACAGTTTCGATCAGCCCCAGCATTTT.

The genes are TRBV11-2 and TRBJ1-6; no firm D call. The CDR3 contains 14 residues. Germline CDR1 and CDR2: SGHAT and FQNNGV. With 5 bases removed from V and 7 bases from J, the gap between germline ends came to 12 bases. CDR3 sequence (DNA): TGTGCCAGCAGCGAGCTGGGAGAGAATTCACCCCTCCACTTT. Its translation: CASSELGENSPLHF.